This T cell receptor beta chain was documented in a study of shared clonotypes between healthy human individuals (dated by TCRdb to about 2020). Some background on the complete study: Two women and a few men aged 18 to 49 years were included in the cohort. The study deeply sequenced blood TCR repertoires of five healthy adults to estimate repertoire size and the extent of clonotype sharing between individuals. For each donor, CD4 naive and CD4 memory were each run on three plates, CD8 naive on two plates, and CD8 memory on one plate. Leukapheresis yielded between about 0.94 and 10 billion PBMCs per donor. Libraries were prepared and TCR repertoires were sequenced by different laboratories using diverse techniques, in order to increase sequencing depth and limit assay-specific biases.

CD8 naive samples were obtained by positive selection for CCR7 among CD45RO-negative cells, yielding a CD45RA+CCR7+ population from which TemRA cells were excluded. The donors were healthy, HIV-negative adults with no recently reported acute infections or vaccinations. Every donor was a Caucasian adult residing in Nashville, Tennessee, USA. After blood collection by leukapheresis, PBMCs were isolated using Ficoll-Histopaque density gradient centrifugation and then cryopreserved in the vapor phase of liquid nitrogen. Purity and quantity of every magnetically sorted T cell population were checked by analytical flow cytometry. Genomic DNA was isolated from each sorted fraction and quantified by UV absorbance on a Nanodrop 2000c. Here is what the overall study found, with its caveats: Sampling was restricted to blood, and TCR repertoires in tissue are likely to differ from TCR repertoires in blood. Sharing across four donors was observed for around 5% of naive CD4, 3% to 3.5% of naive CD8, 2.3% of memory CD4, and 0.4% of memory CD8 clonotypes. Compared with non-shared clonotypes, the clonotypes found in all four sorted-subset donors had higher generation probabilities. The genetic and exposure-history diversity represented was limited by the small number of donors. Based on pairwise subsampling, the degree of clonotype sharing among donors was expected to be affected by sequencing depth. Naive subsets generally had larger estimated clonotype richness than memory subsets did. Even with the large sequencing depth, rarefaction of the sorted-subset datasets indicated that sequencing was incomplete.

CDR1 and CDR2 (GTSNPN, SVGIG) derive from the germline V gene (reference sequence). The CDR3 starts with the cysteine, ends with the phenylalanine, and has 13 residues. The read is trimmed to its CDR3 DNA, 39 bases read in frame from base 1. Between the V and J ends, shortened by 4 bases and 1 base respectively, the junction contains 10 bases. Using the deep immunoSEQ assay, multiplex PCR amplified TCR CDR3 regions from genomic DNA. Extracted genomic DNA from each cell subset was spread evenly across all wells of several immunoSEQ 96-well plates, with each plate serving as a replicate. For sorted subsets, about 200 ng genomic DNA, equal to 30,000 to 35,000 T cell genomes, was loaded into each replicate PCR. Purified libraries were quantified with a Qubit 3.0 fluorometer, sized on a Bioanalyzer 2100, and re-quantified with the KAPA Library Quantification kit. Every immunoSEQ 96-well plate was sequenced on a dedicated single-read 150-cycle Illumina NextSeq 550 flow cell. The source study handled its data this way. The immunoSEQ output contained only junctional sequences without quality scores, so filtering could not match that applied to full-length reads. Sequences were annotated with PyIR, a Python wrapper for IgBLAST v1.9, and V/J genes and CDR3 were assigned using IMGT germline references. Reads were removed for weak V/J assignments (E-value above 1e-6), missing CDR3, stop codons, out-of-frame junctions, or ambiguous translated residues. V3J clonotypes were defined as sequences sharing an identical inferred V gene, J gene, and CDR3 amino acid sequence. The percentage overlap between two repertoires was calculated by dividing the number of shared unique clonotypes by the size of the smaller repertoire. Repertoire richness was assessed with RTK rarefaction, the Chao1 estimator, and Recon v2.1 estimates of unobserved clonotypes. OLGA was used to compute generation probabilities for all TCRbeta clonotypes that the gDNA method yielded from several donors. TCRdb took over this immuneACCESS table, retaining in-frame rearrangements with V and J assigned. Such tables are incomplete; in checked studies, under half of the missing clones stem from an unresolved V gene, and the remainder is unexplained. V and J calls and clone size are given by that table; D and trimming were obtained from the DNA. The sample table lists about 2 million clones, about 95% of them with a count of one. The ten largest clones capture roughly 1.1% of the sample.

Comment on this clone: Its antigen remains unidentified. No much larger clone is present one base from it, and per-base qualities are unavailable.

The chain employs TRBV30 and TRBJ1-1; the D gene cannot be resolved reliably. The source material was naive CD8+ T cells sorted from blood. The cell subset or site label, read with the paper, signifies: CD45RA+CCR7+. The TCR sequence derives from a young man in good health. The sequenced DNA: TGTGCCTGGACTACACCCTGGAACACTGAAGCTTTCTTT. Translated, this gives CAWTTPWNTEAFF.